This TCR beta chain was profiled in a study of T-cell memory formation after mild COVID-19. CDR1 SGHRS and CDR2 YFSETQ come from the germline V gene. This CDR3 is 15 amino acids long. Trimming at V came to 3 bases and at J to 5 bases, leaving 3 bases not matched to a gene. One entry per CDR3 protein, called by TCRdb with MiXCR from the 5' RACE reads. The sample contains 270,000 or so distinct CDR3 sequences, roughly 18% of which appear only once. The clonotype was recovered from a man between 18 and 29 years old who had mild COVID-19 (a few samples of this study predate the infection). Cell type and time point are not known. Sequencing was done on a sample of PBMCs or a T cell subset sorted from them (not recorded which). This rearrangement joins TRBV5-1 to TRBJ2-2, with 11 nucleotides matching TRBD2. The CDR3 spells CASSSGLAETGELFF. The CDR3 DNA follows: TGCGCCAGCAGCTCGGGACTAGCGGAGACCGGGGAGCTGTTTTTT.